Following are 5 T cell receptor beta chains from one sample sequenced in a study of T cells in localized non-small cell lung cancer (dated by TCRdb to the early 2020s). To prepare the library, the immunoSEQ multiplex PCR assay was applied. The table was pulled from immuneACCESS by TCRdb, which kept in-frame rearrangements only. Such tables lose some clones; where checked, under half of the loss comes from unresolved V genes, and the rest has no known cause. The sample table lists some 1,800 clones, 26% of them with a count of one. 8% to 10% of the sample lies in the top ten. The source material was lung tumor tissue, sampled before any cancer treatment. All receptors come from a male donor older than 55 with stage II squamous cell lung carcinoma.

This chain links TRBV11-3 with TRBJ2-7; 14 nucleotides align to TRBD2. The CDR3 length is 16 residues. The trim removed 5 bases at V and 3 bases at J, leaving 6 bases unmatched. Germline values: CDR1 SGHNT, CDR2 YENEEA. The CDR3 DNA is TGTGCCAGCAGCGCTGGGACTAGCGGGGGTCACTACGAGCAGTACTTC. It is translated as CASSAGTSGGHYEQYF.

The chain uses TRBV5-1 and TRBJ1-4; the D gene is possibly TRBD1 (5 bases). Germline V gives CDR1 SGHRS, CDR2 YFSETQ. V lost 5 bases and J lost 8, with 19 bases in between. The CDR3 loop spans 15 amino acids. The CDR3 here is CASRGPDPTNEKLFF. Here the CDR3 DNA reads TGCGCCAGCAGGGGGCCGGACCCAACCAACGAAAAACTGTTTTTT.

In this sample, this clone turned up a few times. V is TRBV28 and J is TRBJ2-3, with 9 bases lining up with TRBD2. CDR1 MDHEN and CDR2 SYDVKM come from the germline V gene. V shed 3 bases, J shed 3 bases, and the junction held 1 base outside the gene matches. This CDR3 is 14 amino acids long. CDR3 loop: CASSFLAGTDTQYF. Here the CDR3 DNA reads TGTGCCAGCAGTTTTCTAGCGGGGACAGATACGCAGTATTTT.

The V gene is TRBV9, the J gene TRBJ2-3, with D unresolved. V lost 4 bases to trimming and J lost 2 bases, with 11 bases between them. This CDR3 comprises 14 residues. Per germline, CDR1 SGDLS and CDR2 YYNGEE. CDR3 DNA sequence: TGTGCCAGCAGCCTTGACTTCACCACAGATACGCAGTATTTT. Encoded protein: CASSLDFTTDTQYF.

This clone appeared a few times. The V gene is TRBV19, the J gene TRBJ1-2; no definite D call. With 6 bases removed from V and 1 base from J, the gap between germline ends came to 15 bases. Looked up from germline, CDR1 is LNHDA and CDR2 is SQIVND (reference sequence). The CDR3 runs 15 residues. The chain's CDR3 is CASRAASSVNYGYTF. The DNA of the CDR3 is TGTGCCAGTAGAGCAGCGAGCTCTGTTAACTATGGCTACACCTTC.